Below, one TCR beta chain is given with its context. The antigen is not known. This entry comes from a study of cytomegalovirus exposure and HLA in healthy donors. About the study: The platform used for the approximately 130 validation repertoires matched that of the roughly 700 first-cohort repertoires, a later analysis reported. Findings and caveats of the study: High specificity and sensitivity for cytomegalovirus status were reported for the classifier. There were a few CMV-associated chains whose specificity for CMV antigens was confirmed in vitro.

Clones were read by immunoSEQ multiplex PCR, and TCRdb kept only the in-frame ones, dropping some. The data contain nearly 200,000 clones, roughly 84% of them singletons. CDR3 size: 14 residues. Per the germline V gene, CDR1 is MNHNS and CDR2 is SASEGT. Trimming took 4 bases from V and 2 from J, leaving 6 bases between them. The specimen sequenced was PBMCs. The sequence derives from a woman in her 30s in good health and CMV-seropositive. The chain employs TRBV6-1 and TRBJ2-6; TRBD1 might be the D (6 bases). In DNA form, the CDR3 reads TGTGCCAGCAGTGGACAGGCTGGGGCCAACGTCCTGACTTTC. It specifies CASSGQAGANVLTF.